The entry below describes one TCR beta chain. Its antigen is not known. CDR3 size: 13 residues. The V gene's germline CDR1 is MNHEY and CDR2 SMNVEV (reference sequence). The J segment lost 4 bases and the V segment lost 2 bases, leaving 2 bases of the junction unmatched. The repertoire was sequenced with immunoSEQ multiplex PCR; TCRdb's copy has only in-frame clones and lacks some. The sample has tens of thousands of clones, around 83% seen once. This record comes from a study of graft-versus-host responses after intestinal transplantation. Study at large: Tacrolimus plus steroids were given to all recipients for roughly three years, preceded by anti-thymocyte globulin induction.

Study observations and caveats: Some GvH clones were seen earlier in gut or blood, suggesting intestinal origin. Declining HvG levels early post-transplant were linked to peak circulating GvH clone levels.

Sequenced material: unstimulated CD8+ T cells sorted from spleen or lymph node cells, taken before intestinal transplant. The TCR was taken from a human donor who received an intestinal transplant. The gene calls are TRBV27 and TRBJ2-7, with 7 bases matching TRBD2. The CDR3 region has the DNA TGTGCCAGCAGTTTAAACGGGGGGTACGAGCAGTACTTC. Its translation is CASSLNGGYEQYF.